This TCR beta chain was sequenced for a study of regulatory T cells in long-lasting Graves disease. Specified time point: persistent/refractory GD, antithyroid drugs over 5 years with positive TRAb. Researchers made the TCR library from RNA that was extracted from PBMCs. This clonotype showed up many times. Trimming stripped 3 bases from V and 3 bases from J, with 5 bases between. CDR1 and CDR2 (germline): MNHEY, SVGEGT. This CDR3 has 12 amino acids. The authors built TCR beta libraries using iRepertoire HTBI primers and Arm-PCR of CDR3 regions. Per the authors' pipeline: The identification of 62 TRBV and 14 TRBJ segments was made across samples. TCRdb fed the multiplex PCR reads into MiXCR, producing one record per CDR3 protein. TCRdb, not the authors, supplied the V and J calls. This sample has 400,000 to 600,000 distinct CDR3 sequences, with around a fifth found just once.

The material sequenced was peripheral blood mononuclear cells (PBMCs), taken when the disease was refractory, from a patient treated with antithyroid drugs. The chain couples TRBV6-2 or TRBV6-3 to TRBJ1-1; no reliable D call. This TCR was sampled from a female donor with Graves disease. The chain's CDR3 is CASSYWDTEAFF. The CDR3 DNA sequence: TGTGCCAGCAGTTATTGGGACACTGAAGCTTTCTTT.